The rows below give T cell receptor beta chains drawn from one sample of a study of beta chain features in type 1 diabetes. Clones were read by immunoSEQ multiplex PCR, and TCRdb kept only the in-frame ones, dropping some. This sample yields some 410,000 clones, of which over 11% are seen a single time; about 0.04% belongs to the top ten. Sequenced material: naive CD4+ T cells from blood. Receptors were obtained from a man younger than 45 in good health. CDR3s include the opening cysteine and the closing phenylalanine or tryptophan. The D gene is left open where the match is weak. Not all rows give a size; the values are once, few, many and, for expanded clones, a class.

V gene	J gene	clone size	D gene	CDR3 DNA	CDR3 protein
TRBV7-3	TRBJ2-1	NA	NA	TGTGCCAGCAGCTTAGGGGGTGAGCAGTTCTTC	CASSLGGEQFF
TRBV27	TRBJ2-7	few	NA	TGTGCCAGCAGTTTACTCAGGGGCTCCTACGAGCAGTACTTC	CASSLLRGSYEQYF
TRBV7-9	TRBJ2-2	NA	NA	TGTGCCAGCAGCCCCACCGGGAACACCGGGGAGCTGTTTTTT	CASSPTGNTGELFF
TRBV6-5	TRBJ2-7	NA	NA	TGTGCCAGCAGTTACTCGCCCAGGGGTCCCTACGAGCAGTACTTC	CASSYSPRGPYEQYF
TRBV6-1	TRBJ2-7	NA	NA	TGTGCCAGCAGTGAAGTTTACGGAATCTACGAGCAGTACTTC	CASSEVYGIYEQYF
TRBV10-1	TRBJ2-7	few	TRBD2	TGCGCCAGCAGCCCACTAGCGGGGGGCTCGGGGCAGTACTTC	CASSPLAGGSGQYF
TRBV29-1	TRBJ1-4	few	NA	TGCAGCGTTGCTTTTGGTCGCCCTAATGAAAAACTGTTTTTT	CSVAFGRPNEKLFF
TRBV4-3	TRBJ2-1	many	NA	TGCGCCAGCAGCCAAGGGGTGGGCGATGAGCAGTTCTTC	CASSQGVGDEQFF
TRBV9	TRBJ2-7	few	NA	TGTGCCAGCAACAGGATCTCCTACGAGCAGTACTTC	CASNRISYEQYF
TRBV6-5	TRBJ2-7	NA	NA	TGTGCCAGCAGCCCGACAAGGGTAGCCTACGAGCAGTACTTC	CASSPTRVAYEQYF
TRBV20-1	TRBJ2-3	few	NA	TGCAGTGCAGCCCAGCGGGATACGCAGTATTTT	CSAAQRDTQYF